The rows below give T cell receptor beta chains drawn from one sample of a study of early T cells in non-severe SARS-CoV-2 infection. TCRdb ran MiXCR on the 5' RACE reads and lists one entry per CDR3 protein. The top ten clones hold around 8% of a sample with about 83,000 distinct CDR3 sequences, 8% to 13% of them seen once. This material consisted of whole blood, taken at baseline. The receptors derive from an adult who was a healthcare worker with PCR-confirmed SARS-CoV-2 infection or an uninfected control (not recorded which). Each CDR3 is given with its conserved first and last residue. The order of the fields is J gene, clone size, D gene, V gene, CDR3 DNA, CDR3 protein. The D gene is left open where the match is weak. Expanded clones get a size class; other rows say once, few or many, or leave the size out.

TRBJ2-2 | - | - | TRBV12-3/TRBV12-4 | TGTGCCAGCAGTTTCAACGGGAACGGGGAGCTGTTTTTT | CASSFNGNGELFF
TRBJ2-3 | - | - | TRBV11-2 | TGTGCCAGCAGCCCGCGGGAACTGCCCTCATCCCTCACAGATACGCAGTATTTT | CASSPRELPSSLTDTQYF
TRBJ2-1 | many | - | TRBV30 | TGTGCCTGGAGCATGCGAGGAAATGAGCAGTTCTTC | CAWSMRGNEQFF
TRBJ1-5 | many | - | TRBV5-6 | TGTGCCAGCAGCTCCGGACGTAATCAGCCCCAGCATTTT | CASSSGRNQPQHF
TRBJ2-1 | - | TRBD2 | TRBV19 | TGTGCCAGTAGTATTTCCCTAGCGGGACGGAGCTCCTACAATGAGCAGTTCTTC | CASSISLAGRSSYNEQFF
TRBJ2-3 | few | - | TRBV9 | TGTGCCAGCAGCCCTCGGCCACAGGGACTCCTCACAGATACGCAGTATTTT | CASSPRPQGLLTDTQYF
TRBJ1-6 | - | - | TRBV7-3 | TGTGCCAGCAGCTCGGGTGTTCTAACCGGAGGTGTCCCCTATAATTCACCCCTCCACTTT | CASSSGVLTGGVPYNSPLHF
TRBJ1-5 | few | TRBD1 | TRBV7-9 | TGTGCCAGCAGCTCCCTGGGACAGGGCGGCAATCAGCCCCAGCATTTT | CASSSLGQGGNQPQHF
TRBJ2-7 | few | TRBD2 | TRBV9 | TGTGCCAGCAGCGTAGCAGGACTAGCGGGAGACGAGCAGTACTTC | CASSVAGLAGDEQYF
TRBJ2-3 | few | - | TRBV7-9 | TGTGCCAGCAGCCTGACAACCCGCACAGATACGCAGTATTTT | CASSLTTRTDTQYF